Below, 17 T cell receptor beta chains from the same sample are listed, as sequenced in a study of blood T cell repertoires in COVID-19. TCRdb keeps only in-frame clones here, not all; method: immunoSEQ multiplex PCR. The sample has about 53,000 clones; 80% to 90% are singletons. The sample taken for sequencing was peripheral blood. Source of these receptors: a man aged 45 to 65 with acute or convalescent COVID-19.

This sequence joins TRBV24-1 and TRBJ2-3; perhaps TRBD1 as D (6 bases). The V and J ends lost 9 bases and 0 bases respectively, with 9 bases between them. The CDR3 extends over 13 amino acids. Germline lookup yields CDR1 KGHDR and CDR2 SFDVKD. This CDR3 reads CATETGSTDTQYF. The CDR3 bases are TGTGCCACCGAGACAGGAAGCACAGATACGCAGTATTTT.

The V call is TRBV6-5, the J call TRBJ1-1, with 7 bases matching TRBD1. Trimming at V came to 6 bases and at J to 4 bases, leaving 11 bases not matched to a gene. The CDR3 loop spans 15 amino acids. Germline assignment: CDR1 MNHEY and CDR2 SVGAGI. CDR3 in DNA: TGTGCCAGCAGGAGAACAGGGGCCCCAGGCACTGAAGCTTTCTTT. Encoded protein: CASRRTGAPGTEAFF.

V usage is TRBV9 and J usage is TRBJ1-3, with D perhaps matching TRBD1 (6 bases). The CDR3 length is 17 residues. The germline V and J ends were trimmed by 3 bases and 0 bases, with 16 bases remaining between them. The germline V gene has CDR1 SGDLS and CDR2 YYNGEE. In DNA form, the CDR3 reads TGTGCCAGCAGCGGGGCCGGGACAAGGGTCTCTGGAAACACCATATATTTT. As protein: CASSGAGTRVSGNTIYF. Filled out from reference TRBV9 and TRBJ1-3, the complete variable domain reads DSGVTQTPKHLITATGQRVTLRCSPRSGDLSVYWYQQSLDQGLQFLIQYYNGEERAKGNILERFSAQQFPDLHSELNLSSLELGDSALYFCASSGAGTRVSGNTIYFGEGSWLTVV.

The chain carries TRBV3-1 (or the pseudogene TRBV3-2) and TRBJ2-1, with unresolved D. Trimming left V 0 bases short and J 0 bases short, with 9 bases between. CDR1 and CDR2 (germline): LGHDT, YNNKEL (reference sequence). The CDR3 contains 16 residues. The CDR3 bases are TGTGCCAGCAGCCAAGACGGTTTAAGCTCCTACAATGAGCAGTTCTTC. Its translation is CASSQDGLSSYNEQFF.

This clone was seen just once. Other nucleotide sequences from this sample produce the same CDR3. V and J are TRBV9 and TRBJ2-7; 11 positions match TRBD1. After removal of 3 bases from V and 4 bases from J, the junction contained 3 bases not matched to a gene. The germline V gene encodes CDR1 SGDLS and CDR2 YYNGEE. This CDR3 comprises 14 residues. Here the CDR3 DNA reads TGTGCCAGCAGCGGGGGACAGGGGGGTTACGAGCAGTACTTC. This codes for CASSGGQGGYEQYF.

This chain's CDR3 is CASSPYQPQHF. The CDR3, as DNA: TGTGCCAGCAGCCCTTATCAGCCCCAGCATTTT. The V gene is TRBV5-4, the J gene TRBJ1-5; D call uncertain. The V end lost 4 bases, the J end lost 5 bases, and 4 bases lay between the germline ends. Germline CDR1 reads SGHNT; CDR2 reads YYREEE (reference sequence). This CDR3 is built from 11 residues.

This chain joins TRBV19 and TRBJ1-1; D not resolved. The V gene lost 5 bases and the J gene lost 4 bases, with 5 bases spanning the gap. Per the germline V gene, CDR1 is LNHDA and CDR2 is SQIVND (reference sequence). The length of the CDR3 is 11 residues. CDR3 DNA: TGTGCCAGTAGTCTTCGCACTGAAGCTTTCTTT. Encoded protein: CASSLRTEAFF.

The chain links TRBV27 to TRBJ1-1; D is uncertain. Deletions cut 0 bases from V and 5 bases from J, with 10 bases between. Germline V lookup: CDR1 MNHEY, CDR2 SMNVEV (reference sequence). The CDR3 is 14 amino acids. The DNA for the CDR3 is TGTGCCAGCAGTTTATCGAGTCCGACAACTGAAGCTTTCTTT. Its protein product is CASSLSSPTTEAFF.

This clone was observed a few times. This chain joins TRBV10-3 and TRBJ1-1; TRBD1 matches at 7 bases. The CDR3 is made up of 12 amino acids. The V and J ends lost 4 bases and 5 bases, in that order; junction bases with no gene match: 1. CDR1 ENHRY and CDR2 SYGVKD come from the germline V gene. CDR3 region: CAISVQGTEAFF. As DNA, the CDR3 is TGTGCCATCAGTGTACAGGGGACTGAAGCTTTCTTT.

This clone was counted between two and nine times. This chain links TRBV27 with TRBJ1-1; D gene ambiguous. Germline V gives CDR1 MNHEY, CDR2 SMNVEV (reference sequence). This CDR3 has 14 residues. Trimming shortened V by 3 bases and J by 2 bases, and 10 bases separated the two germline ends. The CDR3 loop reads CASSFLGSNTEAFF. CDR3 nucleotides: TGTGCCAGCAGTTTTTTAGGGAGTAACACTGAAGCTTTCTTT.

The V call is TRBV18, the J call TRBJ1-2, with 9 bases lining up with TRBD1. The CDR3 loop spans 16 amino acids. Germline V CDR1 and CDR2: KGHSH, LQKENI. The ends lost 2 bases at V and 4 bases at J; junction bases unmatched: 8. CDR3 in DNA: TGTGCCAGCTCACCAGTCGAGGACAGGGGTCTCTATGGCTACACCTTC. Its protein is CASSPVEDRGLYGYTF.

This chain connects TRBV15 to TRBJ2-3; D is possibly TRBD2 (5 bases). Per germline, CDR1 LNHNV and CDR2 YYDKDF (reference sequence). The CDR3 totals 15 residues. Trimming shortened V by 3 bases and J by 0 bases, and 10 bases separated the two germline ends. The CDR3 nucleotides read TGTGCCACCAGCAGTTACGGACTTAGCACAGATACGCAGTATTTT. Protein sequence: CATSSYGLSTDTQYF.

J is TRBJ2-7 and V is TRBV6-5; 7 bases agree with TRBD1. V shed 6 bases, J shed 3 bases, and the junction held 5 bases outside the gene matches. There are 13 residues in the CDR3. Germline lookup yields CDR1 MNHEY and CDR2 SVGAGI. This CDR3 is CASSDREVYEQYF. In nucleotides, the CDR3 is TGTGCCAGCAGCGACAGGGAAGTCTACGAGCAGTACTTC.

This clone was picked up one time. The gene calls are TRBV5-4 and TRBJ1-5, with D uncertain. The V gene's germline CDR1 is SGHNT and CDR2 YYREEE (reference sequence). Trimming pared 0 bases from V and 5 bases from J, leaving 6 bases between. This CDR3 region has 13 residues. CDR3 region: CASSLGAYQPQHF. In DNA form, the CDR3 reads TGTGCCAGCAGCTTGGGGGCATATCAGCCCCAGCATTTT.

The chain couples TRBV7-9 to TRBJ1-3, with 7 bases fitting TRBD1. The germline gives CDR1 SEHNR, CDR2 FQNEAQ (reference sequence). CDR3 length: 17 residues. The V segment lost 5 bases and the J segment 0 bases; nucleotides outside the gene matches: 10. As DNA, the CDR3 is TGTGCCAGCAGCACTCAATCGGGACAGCGCTCTGGAAACACCATATATTTT. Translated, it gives CASSTQSGQRSGNTIYF.

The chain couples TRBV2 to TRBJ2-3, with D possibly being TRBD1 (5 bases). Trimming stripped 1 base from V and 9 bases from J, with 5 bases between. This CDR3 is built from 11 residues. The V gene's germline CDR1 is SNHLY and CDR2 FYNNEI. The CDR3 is CASSEEGTQYF. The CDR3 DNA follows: TGTGCCAGCAGTGAAGAGGGGACGCAGTATTTT.

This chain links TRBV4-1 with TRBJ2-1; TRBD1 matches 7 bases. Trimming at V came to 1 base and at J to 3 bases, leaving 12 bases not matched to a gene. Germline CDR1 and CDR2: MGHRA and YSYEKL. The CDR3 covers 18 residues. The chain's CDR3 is CASSQVRWRQGDYNEQFF. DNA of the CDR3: TGCGCCAGCAGCCAAGTTAGGTGGAGGCAGGGGGACTACAATGAGCAGTTCTTC.